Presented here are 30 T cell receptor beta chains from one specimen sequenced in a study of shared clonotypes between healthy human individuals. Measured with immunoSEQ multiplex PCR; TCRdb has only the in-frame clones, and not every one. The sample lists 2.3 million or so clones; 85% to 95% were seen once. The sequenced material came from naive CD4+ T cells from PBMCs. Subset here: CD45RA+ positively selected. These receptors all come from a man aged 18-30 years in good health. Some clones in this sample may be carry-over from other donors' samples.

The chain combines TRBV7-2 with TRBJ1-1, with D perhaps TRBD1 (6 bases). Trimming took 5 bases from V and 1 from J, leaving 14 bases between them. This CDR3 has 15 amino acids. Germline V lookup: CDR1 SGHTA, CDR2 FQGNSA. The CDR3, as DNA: TGTGCCAGCAGCACACCGACAGGAACGAACACTGAAGCTTTCTTT. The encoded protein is CASSTPTGTNTEAFF.

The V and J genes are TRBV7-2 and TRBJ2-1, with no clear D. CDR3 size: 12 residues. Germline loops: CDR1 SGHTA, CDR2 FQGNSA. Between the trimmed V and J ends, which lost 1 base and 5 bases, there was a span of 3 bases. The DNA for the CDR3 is TGTGCCAGCAGCTTAGACAACAATGAGCAGTTCTTC. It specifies CASSLDNNEQFF. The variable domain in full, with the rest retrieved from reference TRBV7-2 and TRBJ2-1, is GAGVSQSPSNKVTEKGKDVELRCDPISGHTALYWYRQSLGQGLEFLIYFQGNSAPDKSGLPSDRFSAERTGGSVSTLTIQRTQQEDSAVYLCASSLDNNEQFFGPGTRLTVL.

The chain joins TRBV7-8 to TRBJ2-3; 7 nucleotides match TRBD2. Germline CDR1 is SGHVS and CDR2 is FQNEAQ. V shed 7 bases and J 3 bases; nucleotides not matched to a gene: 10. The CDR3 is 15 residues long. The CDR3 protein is CASTPLGGRTDTQYF. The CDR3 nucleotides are TGTGCCAGCACCCCACTGGGCGGGAGAACAGATACGCAGTATTTT.

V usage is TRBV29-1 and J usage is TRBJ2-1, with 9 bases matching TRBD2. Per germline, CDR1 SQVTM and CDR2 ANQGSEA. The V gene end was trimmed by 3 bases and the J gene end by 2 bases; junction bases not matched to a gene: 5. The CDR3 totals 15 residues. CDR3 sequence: CSVERASGAYNEQFF. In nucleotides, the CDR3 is TGCAGCGTTGAGAGGGCTAGCGGGGCCTACAATGAGCAGTTCTTC.

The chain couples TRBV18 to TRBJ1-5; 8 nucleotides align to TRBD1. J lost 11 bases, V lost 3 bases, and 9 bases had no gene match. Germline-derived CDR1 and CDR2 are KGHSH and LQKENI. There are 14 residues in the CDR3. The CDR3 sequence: CASSPGQGGGAQHF. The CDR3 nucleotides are TGTGCCAGCTCACCCGGACAGGGAGGGGGAGCCCAGCATTTT.

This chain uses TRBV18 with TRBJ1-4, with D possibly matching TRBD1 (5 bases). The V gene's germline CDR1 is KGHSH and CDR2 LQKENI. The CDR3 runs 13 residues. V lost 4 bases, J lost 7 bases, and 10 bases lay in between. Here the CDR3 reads CASSQGIGEKLFF. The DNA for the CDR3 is TGTGCCAGCTCACAGGGGATTGGTGAAAAACTGTTTTTT.

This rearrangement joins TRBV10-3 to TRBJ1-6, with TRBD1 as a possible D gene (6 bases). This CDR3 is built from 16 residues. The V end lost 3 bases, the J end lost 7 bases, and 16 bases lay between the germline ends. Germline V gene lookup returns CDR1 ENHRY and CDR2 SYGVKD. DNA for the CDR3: TGTGCCATCAGTGATATGGGGGCGAGTTGGAATTCACCCCTCCACTTT. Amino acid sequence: CAISDMGASWNSPLHF.

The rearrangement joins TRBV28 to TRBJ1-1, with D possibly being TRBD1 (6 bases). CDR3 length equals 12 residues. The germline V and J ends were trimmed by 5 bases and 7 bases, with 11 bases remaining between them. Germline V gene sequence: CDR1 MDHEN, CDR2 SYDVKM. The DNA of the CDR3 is TGTGCCAGCAGTCTTACGACAGGTGAAGCTTTCTTT. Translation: CASSLTTGEAFF.

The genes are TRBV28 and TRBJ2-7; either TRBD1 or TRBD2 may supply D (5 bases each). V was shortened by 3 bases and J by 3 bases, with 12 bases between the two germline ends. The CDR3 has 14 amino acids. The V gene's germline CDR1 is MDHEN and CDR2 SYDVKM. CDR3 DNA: TGTGCCAGCAGTTTGTTGGGGGAGAGCTACGAGCAGTACTTC. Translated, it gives CASSLLGESYEQYF.

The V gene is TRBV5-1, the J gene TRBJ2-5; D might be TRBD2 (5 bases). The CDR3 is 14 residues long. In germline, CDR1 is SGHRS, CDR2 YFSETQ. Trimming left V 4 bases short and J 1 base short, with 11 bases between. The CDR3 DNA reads TGCGCCAGCAGCCCGAGGACTCCCCAAGAGACCCAGTACTTC. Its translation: CASSPRTPQETQYF.

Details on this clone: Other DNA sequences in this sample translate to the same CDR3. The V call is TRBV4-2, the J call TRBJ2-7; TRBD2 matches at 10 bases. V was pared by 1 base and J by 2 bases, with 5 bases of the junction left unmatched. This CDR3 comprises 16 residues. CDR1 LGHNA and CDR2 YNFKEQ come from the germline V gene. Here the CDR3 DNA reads TGTGCCAGCAGCCAAGGGCTAGCGGGAGAGCCCTACGAGCAGTACTTC. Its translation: CASSQGLAGEPYEQYF.

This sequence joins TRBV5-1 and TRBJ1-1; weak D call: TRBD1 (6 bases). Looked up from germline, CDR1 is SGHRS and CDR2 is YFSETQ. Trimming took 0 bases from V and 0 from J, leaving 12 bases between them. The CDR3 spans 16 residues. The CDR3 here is CASSLEYTGLNTEAFF. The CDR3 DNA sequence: TGCGCCAGCAGCTTGGAATACACAGGGTTGAACACTGAAGCTTTCTTT. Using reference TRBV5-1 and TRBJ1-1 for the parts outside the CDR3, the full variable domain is KAGVTQTPRYLIKTRGQQVTLSCSPISGHRSVSWYQQTPGQGLQFLFEYFSETQRNKGNFPGRFSGRQFSNSRSEMNVSTLELGDSALYLCASSLEYTGLNTEAFFGQGTRLTVV.

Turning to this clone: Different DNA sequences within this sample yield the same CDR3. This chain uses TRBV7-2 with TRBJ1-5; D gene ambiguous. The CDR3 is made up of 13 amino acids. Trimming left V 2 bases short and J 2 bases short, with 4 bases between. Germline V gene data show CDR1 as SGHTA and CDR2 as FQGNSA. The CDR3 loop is CASSLKGNQPQHF. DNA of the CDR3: TGTGCCAGCAGCTTAAAAGGCAATCAGCCCCAGCATTTT.

CDR3 protein: CASSLAGLGVNTEAFF. DNA of the CDR3: TGCGCCAGCAGCTTGGCCGGATTGGGGGTGAACACTGAAGCTTTCTTT. The chain uses TRBV5-1 and TRBJ1-1, with D tentatively TRBD1 (5 bases). The CDR3 length is 16 residues. Trimming shortened V by 0 bases and J by 0 bases, and 12 bases separated the two germline ends. The germline V gene encodes CDR1 SGHRS and CDR2 YFSETQ.

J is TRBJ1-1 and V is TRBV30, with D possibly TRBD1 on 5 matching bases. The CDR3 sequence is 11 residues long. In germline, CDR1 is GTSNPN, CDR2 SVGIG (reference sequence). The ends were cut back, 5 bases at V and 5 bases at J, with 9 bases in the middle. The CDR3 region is CAWEWGTEAFF. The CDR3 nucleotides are TGTGCCTGGGAATGGGGGACTGAAGCTTTCTTT.

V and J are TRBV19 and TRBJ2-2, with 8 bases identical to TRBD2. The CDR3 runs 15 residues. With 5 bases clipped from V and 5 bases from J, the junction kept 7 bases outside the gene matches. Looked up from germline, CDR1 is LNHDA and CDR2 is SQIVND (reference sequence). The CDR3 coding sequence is TGTGCCAGTAGTTTCATAGCGGGAAGGACCGGGGAGCTGTTTTTT. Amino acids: CASSFIAGRTGELFF.

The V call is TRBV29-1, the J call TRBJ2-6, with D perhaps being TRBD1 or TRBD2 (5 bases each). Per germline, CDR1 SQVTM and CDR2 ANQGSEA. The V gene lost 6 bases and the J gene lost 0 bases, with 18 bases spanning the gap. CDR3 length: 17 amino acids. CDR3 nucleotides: TGCAGCGTCGAGGCTGGGGACCCCTCCTCTGGGGCCAACGTCCTGACTTTC. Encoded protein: CSVEAGDPSSGANVLTF.

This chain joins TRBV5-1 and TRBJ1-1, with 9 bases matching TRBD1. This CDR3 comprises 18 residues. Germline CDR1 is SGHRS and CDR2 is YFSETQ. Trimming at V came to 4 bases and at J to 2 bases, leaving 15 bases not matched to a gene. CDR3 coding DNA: TGCGCCAGCAGCCGCGTTCAGACAGGGGGGTCGCTAAACACTGAAGCTTTCTTT. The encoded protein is CASSRVQTGGSLNTEAFF.

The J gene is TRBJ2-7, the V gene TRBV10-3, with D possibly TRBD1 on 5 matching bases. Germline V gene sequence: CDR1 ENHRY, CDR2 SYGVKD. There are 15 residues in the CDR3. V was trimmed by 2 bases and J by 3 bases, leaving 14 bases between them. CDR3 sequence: CAISEQGSLNYEQYF. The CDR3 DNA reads TGTGCCATCAGTGAGCAGGGCAGCCTAAACTACGAGCAGTACTTC.

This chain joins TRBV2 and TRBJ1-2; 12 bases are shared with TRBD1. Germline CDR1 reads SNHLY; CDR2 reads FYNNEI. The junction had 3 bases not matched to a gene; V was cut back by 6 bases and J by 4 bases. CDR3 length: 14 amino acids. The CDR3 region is CASSPGQGAYGYTF. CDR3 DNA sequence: TGTGCCAGCAGCCCGGGACAGGGGGCCTATGGCTACACCTTC. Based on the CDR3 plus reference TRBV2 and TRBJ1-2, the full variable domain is EPEVTQTPSHQVTQMGQEVILRCVPISNHLYFYWYRQILGQKVEFLVSFYNNEISEKSEIFDDQFSVERPDGSNFTLKIRSTKLEDSAMYFCASSPGQGAYGYTFGSGTRLTVV.

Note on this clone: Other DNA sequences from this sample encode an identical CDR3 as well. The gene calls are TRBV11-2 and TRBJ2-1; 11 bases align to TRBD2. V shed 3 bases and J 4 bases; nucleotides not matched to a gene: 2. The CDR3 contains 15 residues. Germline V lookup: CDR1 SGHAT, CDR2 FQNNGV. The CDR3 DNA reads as TGTGCCAGCAGCTTCGGGACTAGCGGATACAATGAGCAGTTCTTC. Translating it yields CASSFGTSGYNEQFF.

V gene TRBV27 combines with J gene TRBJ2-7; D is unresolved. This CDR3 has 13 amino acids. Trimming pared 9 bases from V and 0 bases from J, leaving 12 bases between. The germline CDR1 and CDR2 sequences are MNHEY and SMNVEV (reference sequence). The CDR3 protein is CARPLGNSYEQYF. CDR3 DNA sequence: TGTGCCAGACCTCTGGGGAACTCCTACGAGCAGTACTTC.

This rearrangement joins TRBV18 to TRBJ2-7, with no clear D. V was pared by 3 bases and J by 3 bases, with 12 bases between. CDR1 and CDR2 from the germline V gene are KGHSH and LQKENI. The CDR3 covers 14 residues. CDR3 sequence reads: CASSPQRQLYEQYF. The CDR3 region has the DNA TGTGCCAGCTCACCCCAGCGTCAGCTCTACGAGCAGTACTTC.

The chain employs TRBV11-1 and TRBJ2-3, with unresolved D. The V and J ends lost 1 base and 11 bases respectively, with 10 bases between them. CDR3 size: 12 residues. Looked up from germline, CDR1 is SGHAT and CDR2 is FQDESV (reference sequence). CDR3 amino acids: CASSLVQSGQYF. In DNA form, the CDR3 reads TGTGCCAGCAGCTTAGTGCAGTCCGGGCAGTATTTT.

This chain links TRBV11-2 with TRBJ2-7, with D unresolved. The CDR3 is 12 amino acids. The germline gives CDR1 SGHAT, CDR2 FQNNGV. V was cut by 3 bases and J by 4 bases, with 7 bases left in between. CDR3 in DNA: TGTGCCAGCAGCTTCATGCGTTACGAGCAGTACTTC. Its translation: CASSFMRYEQYF.

CDR3 protein: CASSSFEPYEQYF. The CDR3 nucleotides read TGTGCCAGCAGCTCCTTCGAACCCTACGAGCAGTACTTC. The chain employs TRBV6-5 and TRBJ2-7; no reliable D call. Germline-derived CDR1 and CDR2 are MNHEY and SVGAGI. With 6 bases removed from V and 2 bases from J, the gap between germline ends came to 11 bases. The CDR3 has 13 amino acids.

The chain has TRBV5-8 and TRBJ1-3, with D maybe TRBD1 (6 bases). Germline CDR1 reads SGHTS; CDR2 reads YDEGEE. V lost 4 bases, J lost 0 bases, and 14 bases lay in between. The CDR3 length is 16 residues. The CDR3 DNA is TGTGCCAGCAGCGTCGGACAGACATACTCTGGAAACACCATATATTTT. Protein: CASSVGQTYSGNTIYF.

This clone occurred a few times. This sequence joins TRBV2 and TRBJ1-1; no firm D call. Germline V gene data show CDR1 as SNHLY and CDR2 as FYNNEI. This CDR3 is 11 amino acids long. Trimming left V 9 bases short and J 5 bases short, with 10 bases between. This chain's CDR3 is CASLKGTEAFF. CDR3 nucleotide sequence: TGTGCCAGTCTAAAAGGGACTGAAGCTTTCTTT.

The CDR3 coding sequence is TGTGCCAGCCGGGGGAACCGAAACAATGAGCAGTTCTTC. This sequence encodes CASRGNRNNEQFF. The rearrangement uses TRBV14 and TRBJ2-1; D might be TRBD2 (6 bases). The CDR3 loop spans 13 amino acids. V was trimmed by 8 bases and J by 5 bases, leaving 13 bases between them. The V gene's germline CDR1 is SGHDN and CDR2 FVKESK. Full variable domain (remainder filled in from reference TRBV14 and TRBJ2-1): EAGVTQFPSHSVIEKGQTVTLRCDPISGHDNLYWYRRVMGKEIKFLLHFVKESKQDESGMPNNRFLAERTGGTYSTLKVQPAELEDSGVYFCASRGNRNNEQFFGPGTRLTVL.

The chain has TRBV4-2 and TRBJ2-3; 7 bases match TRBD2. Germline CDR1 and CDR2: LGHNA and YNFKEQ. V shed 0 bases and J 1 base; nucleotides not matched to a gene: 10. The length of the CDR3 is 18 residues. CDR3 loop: CASSQDWLLAVGTDTQYF. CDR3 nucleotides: TGTGCCAGCAGCCAAGATTGGCTCCTAGCGGTAGGCACAGATACGCAGTATTTT.